The 23 T cell receptor beta chains below all came from one sample that was sequenced in a study of OX40 agonist ivuxolimab in advanced cancers. Repertoires were generated with immunoSEQ multiplex PCR, while TCRdb's copy carries only in-frame clones and drops some. Here the sample spans 15,000 or so clones, less than 90% being singletons. Sequencing was performed on CD4+ or CD8+ T cells sorted from blood, taken in a trial of the OX40 agonist ivuxolimab. The source is an adult with an advanced solid tumor such as melanoma, head and neck, liver or kidney cancer.

J is TRBJ1-2 and V is TRBV15; TRBD1 is a possible D gene (5 bases). Trimming shortened V by 3 bases and J by 3 bases, and 14 bases separated the two germline ends. The CDR3 length is 15 residues. Germline values: CDR1 LNHNV, CDR2 YYDKDF (reference sequence). The CDR3 nucleotides are TGTGCCACCAGCAGTCGGGACGGAACACACTATGGCTACACCTTC. Translation gives CATSSRDGTHYGYTF.

With respect to this clone: This sample includes further DNA sequences coding for the same CDR3. The chain links TRBV6-4 to TRBJ2-2; 8 nucleotides match TRBD2. The CDR3 is made up of 14 amino acids. Losses at the gene ends were 0 bases for V and 7 bases for J; bases not matched to a gene: 1. The germline V gene encodes CDR1 MRHNA and CDR2 SNTAGT. Here the CDR3 reads CASSDSSGSGELFF. CDR3 sequence (DNA): TGTGCCAGCAGTGACTCGAGCGGGAGCGGGGAGCTGTTTTTT.

This clone was seen a few times. The chain employs TRBV19 and TRBJ1-5, with TRBD1 matching 7 bases. Unmatched junction bases numbered 3, after V lost 5 bases and J lost 5 bases. Germline lookup yields CDR1 LNHDA and CDR2 SQIVND (reference sequence). This CDR3 spans 13 amino acids. The CDR3 sequence: CASSWTGDQPQHF. CDR3 nucleotides: TGTGCCAGTAGTTGGACAGGAGATCAGCCCCAGCATTTT.

V usage is TRBV7-9 and J usage is TRBJ1-3, with D uncertain. Trimming stripped 5 bases from V and 7 bases from J, with 9 bases between. This CDR3 has 12 residues. Germline CDR1 SEHNR, CDR2 FQNEAQ (reference sequence). CDR3 loop: CASSLQANTIYF. DNA for the CDR3: TGTGCCAGCAGCCTCCAGGCTAACACCATATATTTT.

This clone was picked up one time. This sequence joins TRBV7-8 and TRBJ2-7; perhaps TRBD1 as D (6 bases). CDR1 is SGHVS, CDR2 FQNEAQ, per germline. This CDR3 region has 14 residues. V was pared by 1 base and J by 3 bases, with 10 bases between. CDR3 protein: CASSLEGGIYEQYF. CDR3 sequence (DNA): TGTGCCAGCAGCTTAGAAGGGGGAATCTACGAGCAGTACTTC. Complete variable domain (other parts from reference TRBV7-8 and TRBJ2-7): GAGVSQSPRYKVAKRGQDVALRCDPISGHVSLFWYQQALGQGPEFLTYFQNEAQLDKSGLPSDRFFAERPEGSVSTLKIQRTQQEDSAVYLCASSLEGGIYEQYFGPGTRLTVT.

This chain links TRBV2 with TRBJ2-7; tentatively, D is TRBD1 (6 bases). CDR1 is SNHLY and CDR2 is FYNNEI in the germline V gene. The length of the CDR3 is 11 residues. V was cut by 9 bases and J by 6 bases, with 12 bases left in between. Written as DNA, the CDR3 is TGTGCCAGTCTTCAGGGGCTCGAGCAGTACTTC. It encodes CASLQGLEQYF.

The chain uses TRBV7-3 and TRBJ2-3; D is perhaps TRBD2 (6 bases). Trimming removed 5 bases at V and 1 base at J, with 16 bases between. CDR3 length: 16 amino acids. In germline, CDR1 is SGHTA, CDR2 FQGTGA. This CDR3 reads CASSPIGTGGTDTQYF. As DNA, the CDR3 is TGTGCCAGCAGCCCCATTGGGACGGGGGGCACAGATACGCAGTATTTT.

The CDR3 DNA is TGTGCCAGCAGCGATACCTTAGCGGGGGGCACAGATACGCAGTATTTT. It specifies CASSDTLAGGTDTQYF. This chain links TRBV7-2 with TRBJ2-3; 9 bases are a match to TRBD2. The CDR3 totals 16 residues. Germline CDR1 is SGHTA and CDR2 is FQGNSA. V shed 5 bases, J shed 1 base, and the junction held 7 bases outside the gene matches.

The chain joins TRBV13 to TRBJ1-2; the D gene is possibly TRBD1 (5 bases). The CDR3 consists of 14 residues. Germline-derived CDR1 and CDR2 are PRHDT and FYEKMQ (reference sequence). Trimming cost V 1 base and J 4 bases, with 10 bases left between them. DNA for the CDR3: TGTGCCAGCAGCTTAGATAGGGGAGGCTATGGCTACACCTTC. The encoded protein is CASSLDRGGYGYTF.

CDR3 in DNA: TGTGCCAGCAGCTTCGGGACTGAAGCTTTCTTT. It is translated as CASSFGTEAFF. V gene TRBV7-6 combines with J gene TRBJ1-1, with D uncertain. Germline CDR1 and CDR2: SGHVS and FNYEAQ. The CDR3 totals 11 residues. With 3 bases removed from V and 5 bases from J, the gap between germline ends came to 4 bases.

The V call is TRBV27, the J call TRBJ2-5; 10 positions agree with TRBD2. Germline V CDR1 and CDR2: MNHEY, SMNVEV (reference sequence). Trimming took 6 bases from V and 1 from J; bases not matched to a gene: 5. The CDR3 is made up of 15 amino acids. CDR3 loop: CASSHRLAGQETQYF. The DNA for the CDR3 is TGTGCCAGCAGCCACAGACTAGCGGGCCAAGAGACCCAGTACTTC.

The chain carries TRBV10-1 and TRBJ2-1; 8 nucleotides agree with TRBD2. V dropped 3 bases and J dropped 6; count of bases not matched to a gene: 4. The CDR3 is 14 amino acids. Germline assignment: CDR1 WNHNN and CDR2 SYGVQD (reference sequence). The CDR3 loop is CASSEQRGSNEQFF. CDR3 DNA sequence: TGCGCCAGCAGTGAACAGCGGGGGTCCAATGAGCAGTTCTTC.

The genes are TRBV9 and TRBJ2-1; 9 nucleotides align to TRBD2. Germline-derived CDR1 and CDR2 are SGDLS and YYNGEE. V dropped 3 bases and J dropped 4; count of bases not matched to a gene: 8. The CDR3 is 16 amino acids. The CDR3 region is CASSGPTSGFYNEQFF. The CDR3 DNA reads TGTGCCAGCAGCGGTCCCACTAGCGGGTTTTACAATGAGCAGTTCTTC. The whole variable domain, remainder taken from reference TRBV9 and TRBJ2-1, is DSGVTQTPKHLITATGQRVTLRCSPRSGDLSVYWYQQSLDQGLQFLIQYYNGEERAKGNILERFSAQQFPDLHSELNLSSLELGDSALYFCASSGPTSGFYNEQFFGPGTRLTVL.

The chain links TRBV27 to TRBJ1-6; possible D gene TRBD1, 5 bases. CDR3 size: 15 residues. Germline assignment: CDR1 MNHEY and CDR2 SMNVEV (reference sequence). Trimming left V 2 bases short and J 3 bases short, with 8 bases between. CDR3 sequence (DNA): TGTGCCAGCAGTTTAGGCCAGGGCTATAATTCACCCCTCCACTTT. This encodes CASSLGQGYNSPLHF.

The chain is built from TRBV11-1 and TRBJ2-1, with D possibly TRBD2 on 7 matching bases. Germline V gene data show CDR1 as SGHAT and CDR2 as FQDESV (reference sequence). The CDR3 is 18 amino acids. Trimming took 5 bases from V and 3 from J, leaving 23 bases between them. This CDR3 is CASSLIGGVNDYYNEQFF. The DNA of the CDR3 is TGTGCCAGCAGCCTAATAGGGGGGGTAAATGACTACTACAATGAGCAGTTCTTC.

This rearrangement joins TRBV4-1 to TRBJ2-1, with D perhaps matching TRBD1 (5 bases). In germline, CDR1 is MGHRA, CDR2 YSYEKL. The CDR3 runs 12 residues. V lost 4 bases, J lost 6 bases, and 7 bases lay in between. Here the CDR3 DNA reads TGCGCCAGCAGCCCCAGGGTCAATGAGCAGTTCTTC. Residues: CASSPRVNEQFF.

The CDR3 region is CASSQVRGRSPLHF. For the CDR3, the DNA is TGTGCCAGCAGCCAAGTCAGGGGACGTTCACCCCTCCACTTT. V usage is TRBV14 and J usage is TRBJ1-6; a weak D match, TRBD1 (6 bases). The V and J ends lost 1 base and 9 bases respectively, with 10 bases between them. This CDR3 contains 14 residues. CDR1 and CDR2 from the germline V gene are SGHDN and FVKESK.

The CDR3 loop reads CASSQERGTNSPLHF. The CDR3 nucleotides are TGCGCCAGCAGCCAAGAAAGGGGGACTAATTCACCCCTCCACTTT. V gene TRBV4-3 combines with J gene TRBJ1-6; tentative D call: TRBD1 (6 bases). CDR3 length: 15 residues. CDR1 LGHNA and CDR2 YSLEER come from the germline V gene. With 0 bases removed from V and 6 bases from J, the gap between germline ends came to 9 bases.

The CDR3: CASSLGLRRYF. CDR3 nucleotides: TGTGCCAGCAGCTTGGGACTTCGGAGATACTTC. J is TRBJ2-7 and V is TRBV11-2; the D gene is possibly TRBD2 (6 bases). Germline CDR1 is SGHAT and CDR2 is FQNNGV. CDR3 length equals 11 residues. The germline V and J ends were trimmed by 3 bases and 13 bases, with 13 bases remaining between them. Looking up the rest from reference TRBV11-2 and TRBJ2-7 gives the full variable domain: EAGVAQSPRYKIIEKRQSVAFWCNPISGHATLYWYQQILGQGPKLLIQFQNNGVVDDSQLPKDRFSAERLKGVDSTLKIQPAKLEDSAVYLCASSLGLRRYFGPGTRLTVT.

The rearrangement links TRBV5-1 to TRBJ2-2; the match to TRBD2 covers 9 bases. Trimming took 1 base from V and 2 from J; bases not matched to a gene: 3. This CDR3 contains 16 residues. From germline, CDR1 is SGHRS and CDR2 YFSETQ. In nucleotides, the CDR3 is TGCGCCAGCAGCTTGTGGCGGGAGGGCAACACCGGGGAGCTGTTTTTT. It translates to CASSLWREGNTGELFF.

This chain joins TRBV9 and TRBJ2-2, with no clear D. CDR1 is SGDLS and CDR2 is YYNGEE in the germline V gene. The CDR3 has 14 residues. The germline V and J ends were trimmed by 0 bases and 6 bases, with 9 bases remaining between them. The CDR3 is CASSVGGGAGELFF. The CDR3 coding sequence is TGTGCCAGCAGCGTAGGAGGTGGGGCCGGGGAGCTGTTTTTT.

This clone was seen a handful of times. The chain combines TRBV30 with TRBJ1-1; D possibly corresponds to TRBD1 (6 bases). V lost 5 bases, J lost 4 bases, and 11 bases lay in between. Germline V CDR1 and CDR2: GTSNPN, SVGIG (reference sequence). The CDR3 spans 12 residues. As DNA, the CDR3 is TGTGCCTGGGGTACAGGGACCACTGAAGCTTTCTTT. Its translation is CAWGTGTTEAFF.

V usage is TRBV11-3 and J usage is TRBJ2-1; D remains unclear. From germline, CDR1 is SGHNT and CDR2 YENEEA. Deletions cut 3 bases from V and 6 bases from J, with 3 bases between. This CDR3 contains 11 residues. The CDR3 nucleotides read TGTGCCAGCAGCTTTAGCAATGAGCAGTTCTTC. Encoded protein: CASSFSNEQFF. Full variable domain (outside the CDR3, taken from reference TRBV11-3 and TRBJ2-1): EAGVVQSPRYKIIEKKQPVAFWCNPISGHNTLYWYLQNLGQGPELLIRYENEEAVDDSQLPKDRFSAERLKGVDSTLKIQPAELGDSAVYLCASSFSNEQFFGPGTRLTVL.